The 28 T cell receptor beta chains below all came from one sample that was sequenced in a study of T cells after posttransplantation cyclophosphamide. Assay: immunoSEQ multiplex PCR; the TCRdb copy retains only in-frame clones and omits some. The sample shows thousands of clones, roughly 98% of them seen only once. Material for sequencing was naive CD8+ T cells sorted from PBMCs. The receptors derive from a man between 45 and 60 years old in good health, CMV-negative, and a related stem cell transplant donor.

The rearrangement joins TRBV30 to TRBJ1-5; D is possibly TRBD1 (5 bases). The V gene lost 5 bases and the J gene lost 1 base, with 12 bases spanning the gap. This CDR3 has 14 amino acids. Germline CDR1 reads GTSNPN; CDR2 reads SVGIG (reference sequence). DNA of the CDR3: TGTGCCTGGGGGGGGGACGTGAGCAATCAGCCCCAGCATTTT. Encoded protein: CAWGGDVSNQPQHF.

V gene TRBV7-2 combines with J gene TRBJ2-7, with a tentative D call TRBD2 (6 bases). Trimming pared 5 bases from V and 3 bases from J, leaving 17 bases between. The CDR3 spans 15 residues. Germline CDR1 is SGHTA and CDR2 is FQGNSA. The CDR3 bases are TGTGCCAGCAGCCCCGGGGGTAACTGGATCTACGAGCAGTACTTC. Protein: CASSPGGNWIYEQYF.

The chain uses TRBV30 and TRBJ1-1; D may be TRBD1 (5 bases). The length of the CDR3 is 12 residues. V lost 8 bases to trimming and J lost 0 bases, with 10 bases between them. Germline CDR1 is GTSNPN and CDR2 is SVGIG (reference sequence). This CDR3 is CAATVMNTEAFF. CDR3 DNA sequence: TGTGCCGCGACAGTGATGAACACTGAAGCTTTCTTT. Filled out from reference TRBV30 and TRBJ1-1, the complete variable domain reads SQTIHQWPATLVQPVGSPLSLECTVEGTSNPNLYWYRQAAGRGLQLLFYSVGIGQISSEVPQNLSASRPQDRQFILSSKKLLLSDSGFYLCAATVMNTEAFFGQGTRLTVV.

This chain uses TRBV11-1 with TRBJ2-7; 7 bases map to TRBD2. The CDR3 extends over 12 amino acids. The germline CDR1 and CDR2 sequences are SGHAT and FQDESV (reference sequence). V was pared by 9 bases and J by 0 bases, with 2 bases of the junction left unmatched. The DNA of the CDR3 is TGTGCCAGTGCTAGCGGCTCCTACGAGCAGTACTTC. Translating gives CASASGSYEQYF.

Note on this clone: Relative to the germline gene, one junction end is altered; a read error may explain this. Other DNA sequences of this sample code for an identical CDR3. The gene calls are TRBV7-3 and TRBJ1-6, with D possibly TRBD1 on 6 matching bases. Germline CDR1 is SGHTA and CDR2 is FQGTGA. The CDR3 is 13 residues long. The CDR3 protein is CASKGGYNSPLHF. The CDR3 DNA follows: TGTGCCTCCAAGGGGGGGTATAATTCCCCCCTCCACTTT.

The rearrangement links TRBV13 to TRBJ1-2; a possible D gene is TRBD1 (6 bases). The ends were cut back, 0 bases at V and 6 bases at J, with 8 bases in the middle. The CDR3 is made up of 13 amino acids. Germline CDR1 PRHDT, CDR2 FYEKMQ (reference sequence). In nucleotides, the CDR3 is TGTGCCAGCAGCTTAGGGGGGGCCCATGGCTACACCTTC. Translating it yields CASSLGGAHGYTF.

This clone was found once. V is TRBV9 and J is TRBJ1-3; TRBD1 might be the D (5 bases). The CDR3 has 17 amino acids. CDR1 and CDR2 (germline): SGDLS, YYNGEE. The ends were cut back, 4 bases at V and 0 bases at J, with 17 bases in the middle. Here the CDR3 reads CASSPSGGKNSGNTIYF. CDR3 nucleotides: TGTGCCAGCAGCCCCTCGGGGGGGAAGAACTCTGGAAACACCATATATTTT.

The chain recombines TRBV6-5 with TRBJ2-7, with D possibly matching TRBD1 (6 bases). V lost 7 bases, J lost 5 bases, and 15 bases lay in between. The CDR3 runs 13 residues. Per the germline V gene, CDR1 is MNHEY and CDR2 is SVGAGI. The CDR3 spells CASTQGSSDEQYF. Written as DNA, the CDR3 is TGTGCCAGCACCCAGGGGTCCTCGGACGAGCAGTACTTC.

The chain employs TRBV5-6 and TRBJ2-7; 8 bases are shared with TRBD1. Germline trimming cut 1 base from V and 6 bases from J; bases unmatched to any gene: 6. This CDR3 spans 14 amino acids. Germline values: CDR1 SGHDT, CDR2 YYEEEE. The CDR3 here is CASSLTDRGLEQYF. The CDR3 DNA sequence: TGTGCCAGCAGCTTGACCGACAGGGGCCTCGAGCAGTACTTC.

The V and J genes are TRBV7-2 and TRBJ1-2, with TRBD1 matching 10 bases. The CDR3 covers 17 residues. V shed 5 bases and J 4 bases; nucleotides not matched to a gene: 13. Germline CDR1 is SGHTA and CDR2 is FQGNSA. The CDR3: CASSARDRGFLGYGYTF. CDR3 DNA: TGTGCCAGCAGCGCGCGGGACAGGGGTTTCCTGGGCTATGGCTACACCTTC.

The V call is TRBV29-1, the J call TRBJ2-7; no clear D. CDR3 length: 11 amino acids. Germline V lookup: CDR1 SQVTM, CDR2 ANQGSEA. V lost 3 bases and J lost 2, with 5 bases in between. In DNA, the CDR3 is TGCAGCGTTGAGCTAGCCTACGAGCAGTACTTC. Translated: CSVELAYEQYF.

V usage is TRBV18 and J usage is TRBJ1-3; no reliable D call. The CDR3 consists of 14 residues. Germline CDR1 KGHSH, CDR2 LQKENI. V lost 3 bases and J 3 bases, leaving 9 bases between the germline ends. The CDR3 loop is CASSPVPLGNTIYF. The CDR3 coding sequence is TGTGCCAGCTCACCGGTGCCACTTGGAAACACCATATATTTT. Full variable domain (missing parts from reference TRBV18 and TRBJ1-3): NAGVMQNPRHLVRRRGQEARLRCSPMKGHSHVYWYRQLPEEGLKFMVYLQKENIIDESGMPKERFSAEFPKEGPSILRIQQVVRGDSAAYFCASSPVPLGNTIYFGEGSWLTVV.

The chain is built from TRBV19 and TRBJ2-7; 13 bases agree with TRBD2. V trimming: 5 bases; J trimming: 3 bases; junction bases outside the gene matches: 25. CDR1 and CDR2 (germline): LNHDA, SQIVND (reference sequence). This CDR3 comprises 22 residues. CDR3 residues: CASSGTGQYTSGRAGVDYEQYF. The CDR3 coding sequence is TGTGCCAGTAGTGGCACGGGACAGTATACTAGCGGGAGGGCCGGAGTGGACTACGAGCAGTACTTC.

The gene calls are TRBV2 and TRBJ1-6; weak D call: TRBD1 (6 bases). The CDR3 has 14 residues. The germline V gene has CDR1 SNHLY and CDR2 FYNNEI. The V gene lost 8 bases and the J gene lost 10 bases, with 18 bases spanning the gap. CDR3 in DNA: TGTGCCAGCGGACGGACAGTGTCGGGATCACCCCTCCACTTT. Its protein is CASGRTVSGSPLHF. Full variable domain (missing parts from reference TRBV2 and TRBJ1-6): EPEVTQTPSHQVTQMGQEVILRCVPISNHLYFYWYRQILGQKVEFLVSFYNNEISEKSEIFDDQFSVERPDGSNFTLKIRSTKLEDSAMYFCASGRTVSGSPLHFGNGTRLTVT.

The J gene is TRBJ2-1, the V gene TRBV2; 15 bases line up with TRBD2. The V gene's germline CDR1 is SNHLY and CDR2 FYNNEI. The CDR3 extends over 16 amino acids. V shed 11 bases, J shed 5 bases, and the junction held 10 bases outside the gene matches. The CDR3 reads CASRGTSGGLHNEQFF. CDR3 DNA: TGTGCCTCCCGGGGGACTAGCGGGGGGCTCCACAATGAGCAGTTCTTC.

The chain recombines TRBV7-3 with TRBJ1-5; no clear D gene. The CDR3 is made up of 13 amino acids. Germline V lookup: CDR1 SGHTA, CDR2 FQGTGA. Trimming removed 3 bases at V and 5 bases at J, with 8 bases between. The CDR3 nucleotides read TGTGCCAGCAGCTTGGCTCATCATCAGCCCCAGCATTTT. Translated, it gives CASSLAHHQPQHF.

CDR3 in DNA: TGTGCCAGCAGCCCCCCTCGGGGGTCAGCTTATGGCTACACCTTC. This gives the protein CASSPPRGSAYGYTF. V gene TRBV7-8 combines with J gene TRBJ1-2; D is perhaps TRBD1 (5 bases). Germline V gives CDR1 SGHVS, CDR2 FQNEAQ. V lost 5 bases, J lost 5 bases, and 18 bases lay in between. The CDR3 is 15 amino acids.

The gene calls are TRBV5-8 and TRBJ1-1; a weak D match, TRBD1 (6 bases). Germline values: CDR1 SGHTS, CDR2 YDEGEE. With 2 bases removed from V and 2 bases from J, the gap between germline ends came to 13 bases. This CDR3 is 15 amino acids long. CDR3 residues: CASSLTGMGNTEAFF. CDR3 DNA: TGTGCCAGCAGCTTAACAGGGATGGGAAACACTGAAGCTTTCTTT.

The rearrangement joins TRBV27 to TRBJ1-1; D not resolved. This CDR3 comprises 13 residues. The germline CDR1 and CDR2 sequences are MNHEY and SMNVEV (reference sequence). V gave up 4 bases and J gave up 3 bases, with 9 bases separating them. The CDR3 region is CASSSASHTEAFF. The CDR3 coding sequence is TGTGCCAGCAGTTCTGCCAGTCACACTGAAGCTTTCTTT.

The rearrangement links TRBV9 to TRBJ2-5; 9 bases match TRBD1. In germline, CDR1 is SGDLS, CDR2 YYNGEE. This CDR3 has 14 amino acids. Losses at the gene ends were 3 bases for V and 5 bases for J; bases not matched to a gene: 5. In DNA form, the CDR3 reads TGTGCCAGCAGCGCAGGACAGGGGCGGGAGACCCAGTACTTC. Its translation: CASSAGQGRETQYF.

The chain uses TRBV5-6 and TRBJ2-2; D remains ambiguous. CDR3 length: 12 amino acids. Germline V lookup: CDR1 SGHDT, CDR2 YYEEEE. The germline V and J ends were trimmed by 4 bases and 5 bases, with 6 bases remaining between them. In DNA form, the CDR3 reads TGTGCCAGCAGCCATTTTACCGGGGAGCTGTTTTTT. This gives the protein CASSHFTGELFF.

The V and J genes are TRBV5-1 and TRBJ2-3; maybe TRBD2 (6 bases). CDR3 length equals 16 residues. V dropped 0 bases and J dropped 2 bases, with 13 bases sitting between them. The germline CDR1 and CDR2 sequences are SGHRS and YFSETQ. CDR3 protein: CASSLGLLAVTDTQYF. The DNA of the CDR3 is TGCGCCAGCAGCTTGGGTTTACTAGCTGTCACAGATACGCAGTATTTT.

The J gene is TRBJ2-1, the V gene TRBV7-6; a weak D match, TRBD1 (6 bases). The germline V gene has CDR1 SGHVS and CDR2 FNYEAQ. V lost 4 bases to trimming and J lost 10 bases, with 11 bases between them. The CDR3 has 12 residues. CDR3 sequence: CASSSGTQEQFF. The CDR3 DNA reads as TGTGCCAGCAGCTCAGGGACACAAGAGCAGTTCTTC. Based on the CDR3 plus reference TRBV7-6 and TRBJ2-1, the full variable domain is GAGVSQSPRYKVTKRGQDVALRCDPISGHVSLYWYRQALGQGPEFLTYFNYEAQQDKSGLPNDRFSAERPEGSISTLTIQRTEQRDSAMYRCASSSGTQEQFFGPGTRLTVL.

The rearrangement links TRBV5-4 to TRBJ1-2; 8 bases fit TRBD1. CDR1 is SGHNT and CDR2 is YYREEE in the germline V gene (reference sequence). This CDR3 is built from 15 residues. V gave up 4 bases and J gave up 4 bases; unmatched junction bases: 9. The CDR3 nucleotides are TGTGCCAGCAGCGGGTTGACAGGGGCCCGCTATGGCTACACCTTC. Protein sequence: CASSGLTGARYGYTF.

This clone was seen only once. V and J are TRBV27 and TRBJ2-7; D possibly corresponds to TRBD1 (5 bases). V gave up 5 bases and J gave up 3 bases, with 20 bases separating them. This CDR3 comprises 16 residues. CDR1 is MNHEY, CDR2 SMNVEV, per germline (reference sequence). The CDR3 reads CASSLLSRGGYYEQYF. CDR3 sequence (DNA): TGTGCCAGCAGTCTTCTCTCAAGGGGTGGGTACTACGAGCAGTACTTC.

The V and J genes are TRBV7-9 and TRBJ1-5; D may be TRBD1 (6 bases). From germline, CDR1 is SEHNR and CDR2 FQNEAQ (reference sequence). The ends were cut back, 1 base at V and 3 bases at J, with 10 bases in the middle. The CDR3 is 15 amino acids. In nucleotides, the CDR3 is TGTGCCAGCAGCTTAGGGGGACAATTCAATCAGCCCCAGCATTTT. Its translation is CASSLGGQFNQPQHF. The entire variable domain, with the rest obtained from reference TRBV7-9 and TRBJ1-5, is as follows: DTGVSQNPRHKITKRGQNVTFRCDPISEHNRLYWYRQTLGQGPEFLTYFQNEAQLEKSRLLSDRFSAERPKGSFSTLEIQRTEQGDSAMYLCASSLGGQFNQPQHFGDGTRLSIL.

V is TRBV7-2 and J is TRBJ1-4; a weak D match, TRBD1 (5 bases). This CDR3 spans 16 amino acids. In germline, CDR1 is SGHTA, CDR2 FQGNSA. V dropped 2 bases and J dropped 8 bases, with 18 bases sitting between them. CDR3 amino acids: CASSLLVRPGEEKLFF. The CDR3 DNA follows: TGTGCCAGCAGCTTATTAGTTAGGCCGGGGGAGGAAAAACTGTTTTTT.

This chain uses TRBV9 with TRBJ2-7, with no clear D. This CDR3 is 15 amino acids long. Germline lookup yields CDR1 SGDLS and CDR2 YYNGEE. V lost 0 bases to trimming and J lost 2 bases, with 12 bases between them. DNA of the CDR3: TGTGCCAGCAGCGTAGATCTCAGTACACCCTACGAGCAGTACTTC. This translates into CASSVDLSTPYEQYF.